A single sample is the source of the 24 T cell receptor beta chains below, sequenced in a study of control samples from healthy donors and cancer patients. Repertoires were generated with immunoSEQ multiplex PCR, while TCRdb's copy carries only in-frame clones and drops some. The sample records approximately 100,000 clones, 85% to 90% being singletons. Sequencing input: blood. The receptors originated from a man aged 30-40 years in good health.

The V gene is TRBV19, the J gene TRBJ1-1; D not resolved. Germline V gives CDR1 LNHDA, CDR2 SQIVND (reference sequence). The CDR3 is 13 amino acids. V was pared by 5 bases and J by 1 base, with 8 bases between. The CDR3 here is CASSWTPNTEAFF. CDR3 in DNA: TGTGCCAGTAGTTGGACCCCGAACACTGAAGCTTTCTTT.

On this clone itself: The sample carries other DNA sequences with the same CDR3. The J gene is TRBJ1-1, the V gene TRBV5-1, with D hard to call. V was shortened by 0 bases and J by 0 bases, with 6 bases between the two germline ends. The CDR3 sequence is 14 residues long. Germline-derived CDR1 and CDR2 are SGHRS and YFSETQ. CDR3 DNA sequence: TGCGCCAGCAGCTTGGACGGAATGAACACTGAAGCTTTCTTT. Its protein is CASSLDGMNTEAFF.

The chain is built from TRBV9 and TRBJ2-3, with 8 positions matching TRBD1. The germline V gene has CDR1 SGDLS and CDR2 YYNGEE. V shed 5 bases and J 5 bases; nucleotides not matched to a gene: 7. CDR3 size: 14 residues. The CDR3 loop reads CASRPGQVGDTQYF. The CDR3 bases are TGTGCCAGCAGGCCGGGACAGGTAGGAGATACGCAGTATTTT.

V is TRBV6-2 or TRBV6-3 and J is TRBJ2-3, with D possibly TRBD1 on 6 matching bases. V was clipped by 0 bases and J by 3 bases, with 16 bases between them. Germline values: CDR1 MNHEY, CDR2 SVGEGT. This CDR3 has 17 amino acids. Here the CDR3 DNA reads TGTGCCAGCAGTTACTCGAGTATCGGACAGAGGACAGATACGCAGTATTTT. This sequence encodes CASSYSSIGQRTDTQYF.

The chain links TRBV12-3 or TRBV12-4 to TRBJ1-5; unclear D gene. CDR3 size: 13 residues. The germline V and J ends were trimmed by 7 bases and 7 bases, with 14 bases remaining between them. The chain's CDR3 is CASTKSGGQPQHF. The CDR3 coding sequence is TGTGCCAGCACCAAATCGGGTGGCCAGCCCCAGCATTTT.

The chain combines TRBV5-1 with TRBJ2-5; D is possibly TRBD1 or TRBD2 (6 bases each). V lost 3 bases to trimming and J lost 4 bases, with 16 bases between them. The CDR3 length is 15 residues. Germline V lookup: CDR1 SGHRS, CDR2 YFSETQ. In DNA, the CDR3 is TGCGCCAGCAGCTCTGGGGTAGGGGGGCCAGAGACCCAGTACTTC. Translating it yields CASSSGVGGPETQYF.

This chain uses TRBV11-2 with TRBJ2-3; TRBD2 aligns across 12 bases. Unmatched junction bases numbered 0, after V lost 0 bases and J lost 8 bases. This CDR3 is built from 14 residues. Germline assignment: CDR1 SGHAT and CDR2 FQNNGV. In DNA form, the CDR3 reads TGTGCCAGCAGCTTAGAACTAGCGGGAGGTACGCAGTATTTT. This codes for CASSLELAGGTQYF.

The rearrangement uses TRBV29-1 and TRBJ2-2, with 11 bases matching TRBD2. The CDR3 is 18 amino acids. Trimming took 2 bases from V and 1 from J; bases not matched to a gene: 9. Germline lookup yields CDR1 SQVTM and CDR2 ANQGSEA. Here the CDR3 reads CSVELLAGGPKNTGELFF. The CDR3 nucleotides are TGCAGCGTTGAATTGTTAGCGGGAGGGCCTAAGAACACCGGGGAGCTGTTTTTT.

The rearrangement uses TRBV5-1 and TRBJ2-2; 7 bases line up with TRBD1. CDR1 and CDR2 from the germline V gene are SGHRS and YFSETQ. The CDR3 spans 17 residues. Unmatched junction bases numbered 13, after V lost 5 bases and J lost 3 bases. This chain's CDR3 is CASSFRPTGTDTGELFF. The DNA for the CDR3 is TGCGCCAGCAGTTTTCGACCTACCGGGACAGACACCGGGGAGCTGTTTTTT.

The V and J genes are TRBV15 and TRBJ2-6; possibly TRBD2 for D (6 bases). Trimming pared 5 bases from V and 0 bases from J, leaving 17 bases between. This CDR3 comprises 18 residues. Germline V lookup: CDR1 LNHNV, CDR2 YYDKDF (reference sequence). The CDR3 loop reads CATSLRGGISSGANVLTF. The CDR3 coding sequence is TGTGCCACCAGCTTGCGAGGAGGGATATCCTCTGGGGCCAACGTCCTGACTTTC.

This clone has more than one count but fewer than ten. In DNA, the CDR3 is TGTGCCAGCAGCTTAAAGAGGACTAGCGGGAGCTACGAGCAGTACTTC. This codes for CASSLKRTSGSYEQYF. The chain employs TRBV5-4 and TRBJ2-7; 13 bases map to TRBD2. The CDR3 is 16 residues long. V shed 2 bases and J 3 bases; nucleotides not matched to a gene: 5. Germline CDR1 and CDR2: SGHNT and YYREEE (reference sequence).

This rearrangement joins TRBV20-1 to TRBJ1-5; D is unresolved. Germline V gene sequence: CDR1 DFQATT, CDR2 SNEGSKA (reference sequence). V lost 7 bases and J 11 bases, leaving 6 bases between the germline ends. This CDR3 region has 8 residues. As DNA, the CDR3 is TGCAGTGACAGTACCCAGCATTTT. It translates to CSDSTQHF.

This chain joins TRBV6-1 and TRBJ2-5, with TRBD2 matching 14 bases. The CDR3 consists of 16 residues. V trimming: 4 bases; J trimming: 4 bases; junction bases outside the gene matches: 5. Germline-derived CDR1 and CDR2 are MNHNS and SASEGT. In DNA, the CDR3 is TGTGCCAGCAGTGTCGCCGGGACTAGCGGGAGAGAGACCCAGTACTTC. Translation gives CASSVAGTSGRETQYF.

J is TRBJ2-7 and V is TRBV2; D is uncertain. Between the trimmed V and J ends, which lost 2 bases and 3 bases, there was a span of 8 bases. CDR3 length: 13 residues. Per the germline V gene, CDR1 is SNHLY and CDR2 is FYNNEI. CDR3 sequence reads: CASSEQAFYEQYF. The CDR3 DNA is TGTGCCAGCAGTGAACAGGCCTTCTACGAGCAGTACTTC. Based on the CDR3 plus reference TRBV2 and TRBJ2-7, the full variable domain is EPEVTQTPSHQVTQMGQEVILRCVPISNHLYFYWYRQILGQKVEFLVSFYNNEISEKSEIFDDQFSVERPDGSNFTLKIRSTKLEDSAMYFCASSEQAFYEQYFGPGTRLTVT.

The chain recombines TRBV12-3 or TRBV12-4 with TRBJ2-1; 7 bases are shared with TRBD1. The CDR3 length is 13 residues. Germline trimming cut 7 bases from V and 9 bases from J; bases unmatched to any gene: 9. DNA for the CDR3: TGTGCCAGCATTCGACAGGGTTTCAGTGAGCAGTTCTTC. Its translation: CASIRQGFSEQFF.

V usage is TRBV27 and J usage is TRBJ2-7; D possibly corresponds to TRBD1 (6 bases). Germline loops: CDR1 MNHEY, CDR2 SMNVEV (reference sequence). Trimming took 3 bases from V and 0 from J, leaving 12 bases between them. CDR3 length: 15 amino acids. The CDR3 region has the DNA TGTGCCAGCAGTTTTTTCAGGGGCAGCTCCTACGAGCAGTACTTC. Translation: CASSFFRGSSYEQYF.

This clone was observed a single time. CDR3 protein: CATGARAGDTQYF. The CDR3 DNA reads TGTGCCACCGGGGCCAGGGCAGGAGATACGCAGTATTTT. This chain links TRBV6-5 with TRBJ2-3; the D gene could be TRBD1 or TRBD2 (5 bases each). The germline V and J ends were trimmed by 10 bases and 5 bases, with 16 bases remaining between them. The CDR3 spans 13 residues. Germline assignment: CDR1 MNHEY and CDR2 SVGAGI.

This chain links TRBV7-9 with TRBJ2-7; D unresolved. In germline, CDR1 is SEHNR, CDR2 FQNEAQ (reference sequence). The CDR3 is 15 residues long. Between the trimmed V and J ends, which lost 0 bases and 5 bases, there was a span of 14 bases. CDR3 region: CASSLATTSRDEQYF. Here the CDR3 DNA reads TGTGCCAGCAGCTTAGCGACGACTTCTCGGGACGAGCAGTACTTC.

The chain joins TRBV3-1 (or the pseudogene TRBV3-2) to TRBJ2-5; D is undetermined. Trimming removed 7 bases from V and 7 bases from J, with 10 bases in between. This CDR3 comprises 11 residues. Per germline, CDR1 LGHDT and CDR2 YNNKEL (reference sequence). The CDR3 DNA sequence: TGTGCCAGCAAAGGTGATGGGACCCAGTACTTC. Its protein product is CASKGDGTQYF.

This clone was seen a single time. The chain carries TRBV9 and TRBJ2-1, with D possibly matching TRBD1 (5 bases). Trimming took 10 bases from V and 8 from J, leaving 13 bases between them. The CDR3 is 11 residues long. Germline CDR1 reads SGDLS; CDR2 reads YYNGEE. The chain's CDR3 is CAGGIGDEQFF. The CDR3 nucleotides are TGTGCCGGTGGAATAGGGGATGAGCAGTTCTTC.

The chain combines TRBV4-2 with TRBJ2-7; TRBD1 agrees at 8 bases. Germline loops: CDR1 LGHNA, CDR2 YNFKEQ. CDR3 length equals 15 residues. V lost 0 bases, J lost 5 bases, and 6 bases stayed unmatched. CDR3 residues: CASSQETGAYDEQYF. The CDR3 region has the DNA TGTGCCAGCAGCCAAGAGACAGGGGCATACGACGAGCAGTACTTC.

This chain uses TRBV5-1 with TRBJ2-2; 7 bases fit TRBD1. CDR1 is SGHRS and CDR2 is YFSETQ in the germline V gene. Losses at the gene ends were 5 bases for V and 0 bases for J; bases not matched to a gene: 4. The CDR3 is 15 amino acids. The CDR3 here is CASSPGQANTGELFF. The CDR3 nucleotides read TGCGCCAGCAGTCCTGGACAGGCGAACACCGGGGAGCTGTTTTTT.

The chain uses TRBV7-6 and TRBJ2-1, with 9 nucleotides matching TRBD2. CDR3 length equals 19 residues. The germline CDR1 and CDR2 sequences are SGHVS and FNYEAQ. The V gene end was trimmed by 5 bases and the J gene end by 0 bases; junction bases not matched to a gene: 14. CDR3 amino acids: CASSPRLLAGISSYNEQFF. Written as DNA, the CDR3 is TGTGCCAGCAGCCCACGATTACTAGCGGGCATAAGCTCCTACAATGAGCAGTTCTTC.

DNA of the CDR3: TGTGCCAGCATGTACAGGGTAAATGAAAAACTGTTTTTT. Translating it yields CASMYRVNEKLFF. The J gene is TRBJ1-4, the V gene TRBV28; the D gene is possibly TRBD1 (6 bases). Germline lookup yields CDR1 MDHEN and CDR2 SYDVKM. The CDR3 has 13 amino acids. Trimming cost V 7 bases and J 5 bases, with 11 bases left between them.